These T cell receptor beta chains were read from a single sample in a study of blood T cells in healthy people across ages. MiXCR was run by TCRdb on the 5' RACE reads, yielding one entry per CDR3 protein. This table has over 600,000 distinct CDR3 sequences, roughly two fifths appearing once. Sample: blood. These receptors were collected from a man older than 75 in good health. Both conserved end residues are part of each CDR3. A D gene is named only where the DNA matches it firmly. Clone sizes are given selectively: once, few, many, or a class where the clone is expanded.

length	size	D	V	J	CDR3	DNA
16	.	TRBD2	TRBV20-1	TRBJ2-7	CSAKDLGGDYLDEQYF	TGCAGTGCTAAGGACCTGGGAGGGGACTACCTCGACGAGCAGTACTTC
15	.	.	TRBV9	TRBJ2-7	CASSVEGRSSYEQYF	TGTGCCAGCAGCGTAGAAGGCAGGAGCTCCTACGAGCAGTACTTC
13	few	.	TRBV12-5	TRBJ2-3	CASGFDRSDTQYF	TGTGCTAGTGGTTTTGACCGGTCGGATACGCAGTATTTT
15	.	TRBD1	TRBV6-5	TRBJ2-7	CASSSPGQGHYEEYF	TGTGCCAGCAGTTCACCGGGACAGGGGCACTACGAGGAGTACTTC
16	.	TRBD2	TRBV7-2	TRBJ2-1	CASSLFSGDTSNEQFF	TGTGCCAGCAGCTTATTTAGCGGGGACACCTCCAATGAGCAGTTCTTC
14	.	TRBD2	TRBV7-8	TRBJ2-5	CASSFVGLAETQYF	TGTGCCAGCAGCTTTGTGGGACTAGCGGAGACCCAGTACTTC
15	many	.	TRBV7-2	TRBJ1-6	CASSLASIWDSPLHF	TGTGCCAGCAGCTTAGCGTCGATCTGGGATTCACCCCTCCACTTT
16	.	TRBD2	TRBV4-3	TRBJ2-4	CASSQGPSGGQNIQYF	TGCGCCAGCAGCCAAGGTCCTAGCGGGGGTCAAAACATTCAGTACTTC
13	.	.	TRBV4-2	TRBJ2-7	CASGEGPFGEQYF	TGTGCCAGCGGAGAGGGTCCCTTTGGTGAGCAGTACTTC
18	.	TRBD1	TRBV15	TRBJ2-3	CATSRVSIGQAPTDTQYF	TGTGCCACCAGCAGAGTGAGTATAGGACAGGCCCCCACAGATACGCAGTATTTT
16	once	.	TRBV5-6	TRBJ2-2	CASGPSAILNTGELFF	TGTGCCAGCGGACCCTCCGCGATTCTTAACACCGGGGAGCTGTTTTTT
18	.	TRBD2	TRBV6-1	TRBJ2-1	CASSGDGQLAGADNEQFF	TGTGCCAGCAGTGGGGACGGCCAACTAGCGGGAGCTGATAATGAGCAGTTCTTC
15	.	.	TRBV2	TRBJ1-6	CASSEAAPKNSPLHF	TGTGCCAGCAGTGAAGCTGCACCAAAAAATTCACCCCTCCACTTT
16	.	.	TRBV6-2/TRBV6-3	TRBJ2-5	CASSYSMSMPDETQYF	TGTGCCAGCAGTTACTCGATGTCTATGCCGGATGAGACCCAGTACTTC
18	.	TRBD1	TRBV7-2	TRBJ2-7	CASSLGDRGSFKNYEQYF	TGTGCCAGCAGCTTAGGGGACAGGGGGTCCTTTAAAAACTACGAGCAGTACTTC
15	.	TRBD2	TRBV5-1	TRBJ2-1	CASRPLAGGTNEQFF	TGCGCCAGCAGGCCCCTGGCGGGGGGGACAAATGAGCAGTTCTTC
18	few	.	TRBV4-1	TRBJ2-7	CASSQGPGVYPLSYEQYF	TGCGCCAGCAGCCAAGGTCCGGGGGTCTACCCTCTCTCCTACGAGCAGTACTTC
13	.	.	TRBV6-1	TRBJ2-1	CASGQGAYNEQFF	TGTGCCAGCGGACAAGGGGCCTACAATGAGCAGTTCTTC
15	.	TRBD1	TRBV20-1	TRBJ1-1	CSVPGQGAAKTEAFF	TGCAGTGTACCGGGACAGGGGGCGGCTAAGACTGAAGCTTTCTTT
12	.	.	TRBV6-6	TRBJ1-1	CASTPERGRAFF	TGTGCCAGCACTCCAGAGCGGGGTCGGGCTTTCTTT
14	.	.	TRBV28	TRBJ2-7	CASILGGNSYEQYF	TGTGCCAGCATCCTCGGGGGTAACTCCTACGAGCAGTACTTC
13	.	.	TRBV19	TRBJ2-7	CASSRTVTYEQYF	TGTGCCAGTAGTAGGACAGTAACCTACGAGCAGTACTTC
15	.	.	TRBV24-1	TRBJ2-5	CATSEASSPQESQYF	TGTGCCACCAGTGAGGCCTCGAGCCCGCAAGAGAGCCAGTACTTC
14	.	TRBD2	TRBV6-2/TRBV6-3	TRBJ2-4	CASRPSGVSYERYF	TGTGCCAGCAGACCTAGCGGGGTTTCTTACGAGCGGTACTTC
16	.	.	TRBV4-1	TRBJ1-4	CASSQRSGGANEKLFF	TGCGCCAGCAGCCAAAGATCGGGGGGAGCTAATGAAAAACTGTTTTTT
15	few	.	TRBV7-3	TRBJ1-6	CASSLGGAVNSPLHF	TGTGCCAGCAGCTTGGGTGGGGCGGTTAATTCACCCCTCCACTTT
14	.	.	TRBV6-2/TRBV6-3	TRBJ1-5	CASKFVGGSEPQHF	TGTGCCAGCAAGTTTGTCGGAGGTAGTGAGCCCCAGCATTTT
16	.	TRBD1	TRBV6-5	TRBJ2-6	CASSYSRGLGANVLTF	TGTGCCAGCAGTTACTCCAGGGGGCTCGGGGCCAACGTCCTGACTTTC
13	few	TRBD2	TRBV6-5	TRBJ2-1	CASSSGSRAEQFF	TGTGCCAGCTCTAGCGGGAGTAGGGCTGAGCAGTTCTTC
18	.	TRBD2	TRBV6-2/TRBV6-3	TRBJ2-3	CASSYERGDFDSTDTQYF	TGTGCCAGCAGTTATGAGCGGGGGGATTTTGATAGCACAGATACGCAGTATTTT
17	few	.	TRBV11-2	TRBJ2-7	CASSLDSVRGDSYEQYF	TGTGCCAGCAGCTTAGATTCTGTAAGGGGGGACTCCTACGAGCAGTACTTC
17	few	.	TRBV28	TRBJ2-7	CASSLVGPHPKRGEQYF	TGTGCCAGCAGTTTAGTCGGGCCCCACCCAAAGAGGGGCGAGCAGTACTTC
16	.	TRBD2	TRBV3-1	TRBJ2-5	CASSQVWEGPRETQYF	TGTGCCAGCAGCCAAGTGTGGGAGGGCCCCCGAGAGACCCAGTACTTC